The 7 T cell receptor beta chains presented below share a single source sample, sequenced in a study of pediatric ulcerative colitis. The data were produced by immunoSEQ multiplex PCR, yet TCRdb's version contains in-frame clones alone and is incomplete. The data contain approximately 38,000 clones, 65% to 85% of them singletons. The rectum was sampled with one to two pinch biopsies at colonoscopy. Sequenced: gut tissue. All receptors come from a boy under 18 with severe ulcerative colitis.

This chain joins TRBV6-1 and TRBJ1-2; 7 positions match TRBD1. The junction had 12 bases not matched to a gene; V was cut back by 0 bases and J by 8 bases. Per the germline V gene, CDR1 is MNHNS and CDR2 is SASEGT. The length of the CDR3 is 16 residues. CDR3 region: CASSEAWQGVFEGYTF. CDR3 DNA sequence: TGTGCCAGCAGTGAAGCCTGGCAGGGGGTATTTGAAGGCTACACCTTC.

The chain joins TRBV5-1 to TRBJ2-2, with D tentatively TRBD2 (5 bases). V lost 0 bases to trimming and J lost 4 bases, with 10 bases between them. This CDR3 contains 15 residues. CDR1 SGHRS and CDR2 YFSETQ come from the germline V gene. CDR3 sequence: CASSLESSITGELFF. Written as DNA, the CDR3 is TGCGCCAGCAGCTTGGAGTCTAGCATCACCGGGGAGCTGTTTTTT.

This clone was detected only a few times. The chain recombines TRBV30 with TRBJ1-2; 7 bases are a match to TRBD1. The germline V gene has CDR1 GTSNPN and CDR2 SVGIG (reference sequence). There are 13 residues in the CDR3. V lost 4 bases, J lost 7 bases, and 9 bases stayed unmatched. CDR3 in DNA: TGTGCCTGGACCGGACAGGTGACTAGTGGCTACACCTTC. Protein product: CAWTGQVTSGYTF.

The V and J genes are TRBV7-9 and TRBJ1-6; no definite D call. Germline values: CDR1 SEHNR, CDR2 FQNEAQ (reference sequence). V lost 3 bases and J lost 8, with 8 bases in between. CDR3 size: 13 residues. For the CDR3, the DNA is TGTGCCAGCAGCTTCGACGGGGATTCACCCCTCCACTTT. It is translated as CASSFDGDSPLHF. Complete variable domain (other parts from reference TRBV7-9 and TRBJ1-6): DTGVSQNPRHKITKRGQNVTFRCDPISEHNRLYWYRQTLGQGPEFLTYFQNEAQLEKSRLLSDRFSAERPKGSFSTLEIQRTEQGDSAMYLCASSFDGDSPLHFGNGTRLTVT.

This rearrangement joins TRBV27 to TRBJ2-2, with 9 bases lining up with TRBD2. Trimming took 1 base from V and 2 from J; bases not matched to a gene: 2. The germline V gene encodes CDR1 MNHEY and CDR2 SMNVEV (reference sequence). This CDR3 spans 16 amino acids. DNA of the CDR3: TGTGCCAGCAGTTTATTTAGCGGGGGAAACACCGGGGAGCTGTTTTTT. Translation gives CASSLFSGGNTGELFF.

This clone has only a few counts. The chain recombines TRBV6-5 with TRBJ1-6, with TRBD1 as a possible D gene (6 bases). The V gene lost 6 bases and the J gene lost 7 bases, with 13 bases spanning the gap. The length of the CDR3 is 14 residues. Germline V lookup: CDR1 MNHEY, CDR2 SVGAGI. In DNA form, the CDR3 reads TGTGCCAGCAGAATGAGGGGGGGGAATTCACCCCTCCACTTT. It specifies CASRMRGGNSPLHF.

The chain couples TRBV7-9 to TRBJ2-4, with unresolved D. The V end was cut by 4 bases, the J end by 0 bases, with 10 bases between. This CDR3 is built from 15 residues. CDR1 and CDR2 from the germline V gene are SEHNR and FQNEAQ (reference sequence). The CDR3, as DNA: TGTGCCAGCAGCTCAAACATCCTAGCCAAAAACATTCAGTACTTC. It encodes CASSSNILAKNIQYF.